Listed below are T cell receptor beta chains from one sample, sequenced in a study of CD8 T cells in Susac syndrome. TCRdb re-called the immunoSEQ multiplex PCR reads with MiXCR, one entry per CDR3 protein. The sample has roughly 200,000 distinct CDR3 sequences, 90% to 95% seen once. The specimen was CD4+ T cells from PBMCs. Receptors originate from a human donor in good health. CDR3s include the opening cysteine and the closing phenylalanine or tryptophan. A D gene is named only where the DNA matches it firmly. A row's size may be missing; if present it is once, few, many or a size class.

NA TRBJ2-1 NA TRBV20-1 CSAEEGRGAQQFF TGCAGTGCTGAAGAAGGGCGCGGAGCCCAGCAGTTCTTC
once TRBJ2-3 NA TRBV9 CASSAPGPSTDTQYF TGTGCCAGCAGCGCGCCGGGACCGTCCACAGATACGCAGTATTTT
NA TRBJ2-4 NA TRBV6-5 CASSNRQVAKNIQYF TGTGCCAGCAGTAATAGACAGGTAGCCAAAAACATTCAGTACTTC
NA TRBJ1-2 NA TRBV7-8 CASSPGVGTSNYGYTF TGTGCCAGCAGCCCTGGTGTCGGGACAAGTAACTATGGCTACACCTTC
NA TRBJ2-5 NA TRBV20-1 CSARVPSHRGTQYF TGCAGTGCTAGAGTTCCTTCCCATCGGGGGACCCAGTACTTC
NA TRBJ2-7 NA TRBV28 CASKTVSYEQYF TGTGCCAGCAAGACAGTCTCCTACGAGCAGTACTTC
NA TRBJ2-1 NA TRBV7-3 CASSLPSVHYNEQFF TGTGCCAGCAGCTTACCCTCAGTTCATTACAATGAGCAGTTCTTC
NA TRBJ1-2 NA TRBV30 CAWGVRGYTF TGTGCCTGGGGGGTACGGGGCTACACCTTC
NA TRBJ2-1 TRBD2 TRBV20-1 CSARPAGGPREQFF TGCAGTGCTAGGCCAGCGGGAGGGCCTCGGGAGCAGTTCTTC
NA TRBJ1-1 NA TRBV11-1 CASSFGRSSEAFF TGTGCCAGCAGCTTCGGGCGATCCTCTGAAGCTTTCTTT
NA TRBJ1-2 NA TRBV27 CASSSLWTASVYGYTF TGTGCCAGCAGTTCACTGTGGACGGCGTCCGTCTATGGCTACACCTTC
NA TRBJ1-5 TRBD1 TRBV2 CASSEGTGVGQPQHF TGTGCCAGCAGTGAAGGGACAGGGGTCGGGCAGCCCCAGCATTTT
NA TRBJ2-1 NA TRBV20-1 CSATGVGRNEQFF TGCAGTGCTACGGGGGTAGGTCGCAATGAGCAGTTCTTC
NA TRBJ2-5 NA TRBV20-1 CSAARSQETQYF TGCAGTGCTGCTAGATCCCAAGAGACCCAGTACTTC
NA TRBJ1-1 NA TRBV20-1 CSARPRRGPTEAFF TGCAGTGCTAGGCCGCGAAGGGGACCTACTGAAGCTTTCTTT
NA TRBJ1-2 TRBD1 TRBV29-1 CSVEDPTGAEGYTF TGCAGCGTTGAAGACCCAACAGGGGCGGAAGGCTACACCTTC
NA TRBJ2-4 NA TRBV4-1 CASSQVFGHQPFLAKNIQYF TGCGCCAGCAGCCAGGTTTTCGGCCACCAGCCCTTTCTAGCCAAAAACATTCAGTACTTC
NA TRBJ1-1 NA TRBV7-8 CASSPRWVNTEAFF TGTGCCAGCAGCCCCCGGTGGGTTAACACTGAAGCTTTCTTT
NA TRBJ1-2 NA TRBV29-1 CSVLALKANYGYTF TGCAGCGTTCTCGCTTTAAAGGCAAACTATGGCTACACCTTC
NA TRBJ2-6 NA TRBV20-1 CSARDPLAGANVLTF TGCAGTGCTAGAGATCCACTAGCTGGGGCCAACGTCCTGACTTTC
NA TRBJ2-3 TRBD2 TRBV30 CAWSIAGVPDTQYF TGTGCCTGGAGTATTGCGGGAGTGCCAGATACGCAGTATTTT
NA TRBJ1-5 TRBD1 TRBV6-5 CASGRQGTNQPQHF TGTGCCAGCGGGAGACAGGGGACTAATCAGCCCCAGCATTTT
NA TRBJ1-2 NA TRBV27 CASRGGEGYTF TGTGCCAGCAGGGGGGGAGAGGGCTACACCTTC
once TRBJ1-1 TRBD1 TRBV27 CASSFKGTGANTEAFF TGTGCCAGCAGTTTTAAAGGGACAGGGGCGAACACTGAAGCTTTCTTT
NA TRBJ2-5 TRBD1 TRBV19 CASSAPGQGETQYF TGTGCCAGTAGTGCCCCGGGACAGGGAGAGACCCAGTACTTC
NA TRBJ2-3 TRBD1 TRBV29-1 CSEKSGTGGTDTQYF TGCAGCGAAAAATCCGGGACAGGGGGCACAGATACGCAGTATTTT
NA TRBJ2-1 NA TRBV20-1 CSASQGRWQFF TGCAGTGCTAGTCAGGGCAGGTGGCAGTTCTTC
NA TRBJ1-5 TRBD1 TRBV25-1 CASSETGDQPQHF TGTGCCAGCAGTGAAACAGGGGACCAGCCCCAGCATTTT
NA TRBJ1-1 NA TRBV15 CATSRDQLNTEAFF TGTGCCACCAGCAGAGACCAATTAAACACTGAAGCTTTCTTT
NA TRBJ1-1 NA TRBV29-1 CSVDHGNTEAFF TGCAGCGTTGACCACGGGAACACTGAAGCTTTCTTT
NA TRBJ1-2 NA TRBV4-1 CASSQDREDGYTF TGCGCCAGCAGCCAAGATCGAGAGGATGGCTACACCTTC
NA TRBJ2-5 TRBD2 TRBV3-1 CASSSSLAGGPSETQYF TGTGCCAGCAGTTCGTCCCTAGCGGGAGGGCCCTCGGAGACCCAGTACTTC
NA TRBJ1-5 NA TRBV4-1 CASSRPDGVSAQPQHF TGCGCCAGCAGCCGACCGGACGGGGTGTCAGCGCAGCCCCAGCATTTT
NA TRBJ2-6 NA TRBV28 CASSFSKSPSGANVLTF TGTGCCAGCAGTTTCAGCAAGTCCCCCTCTGGGGCCAACGTCCTGACTTTC
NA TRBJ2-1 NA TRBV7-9 CASSLVSNEQFF TGTGCCAGCAGCTTAGTGAGCAATGAGCAGTTCTTC
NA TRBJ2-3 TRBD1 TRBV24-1 CATSDSGGATDTQYF TGTGCCACCAGTGATTCAGGGGGAGCCACAGATACGCAGTATTTT